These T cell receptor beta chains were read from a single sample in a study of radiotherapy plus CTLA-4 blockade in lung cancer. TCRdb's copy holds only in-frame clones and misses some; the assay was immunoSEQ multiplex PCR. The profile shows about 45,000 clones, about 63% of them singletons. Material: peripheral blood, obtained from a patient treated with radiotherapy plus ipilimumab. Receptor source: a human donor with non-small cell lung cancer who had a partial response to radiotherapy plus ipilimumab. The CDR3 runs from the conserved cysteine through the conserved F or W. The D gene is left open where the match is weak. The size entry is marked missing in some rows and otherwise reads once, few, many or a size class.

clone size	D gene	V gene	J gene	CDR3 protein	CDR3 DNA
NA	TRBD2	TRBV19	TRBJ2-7	CASTPRDGGWYEQYF	TGTGCCAGTACCCCCCGGGACGGGGGGTGGTACGAGCAGTACTTC
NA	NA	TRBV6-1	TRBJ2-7	CASSEQALYEQYF	TGTGCCAGCAGTGAACAAGCCCTCTACGAGCAGTACTTC
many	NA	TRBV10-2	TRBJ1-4	CASSDPGLVQELFF	TGCGCCAGCAGTGATCCCGGTCTCGTCCAGGAACTGTTTTTT
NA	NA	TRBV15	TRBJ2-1	CATSTPWSSYNEQFF	TGTGCCACCAGCACACCATGGAGCTCCTACAATGAGCAGTTCTTC
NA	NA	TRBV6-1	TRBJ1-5	CASSEVGGHSFNQPQHF	TGTGCCAGCAGTGAAGTAGGGGGACATTCTTTTAATCAGCCCCAGCATTTT
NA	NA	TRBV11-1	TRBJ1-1	CASSLWSGTEAFF	TGTGCCAGCAGCTTATGGTCGGGAACTGAAGCTTTCTTT
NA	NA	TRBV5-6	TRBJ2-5	CASSLRETQYF	TGTGCCAGCAGCTTGCGGGAGACCCAGTACTTC
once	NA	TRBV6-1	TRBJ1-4	CASSDLFGQTNEKLFF	TGTGCCAGCAGTGACCTATTCGGACAGACGAATGAAAAACTGTTTTTT
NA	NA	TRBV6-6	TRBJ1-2	CASSRGEGFNYGYTF	TGTGCCAGCAGTCGGGGGGAAGGTTTTAACTATGGCTACACCTTC
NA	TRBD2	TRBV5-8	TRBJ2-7	CASSLGGRPYEQYF	TGTGCCAGCAGCTTGGGCGGGAGGCCTTACGAGCAGTACTTC
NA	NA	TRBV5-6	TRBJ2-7	CASSLGRSDEQYF	TGTGCCAGCAGCTTGGGTAGATCGGACGAGCAGTACTTC
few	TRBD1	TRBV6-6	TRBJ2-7	CASSLGGTGTYEQYF	TGTGCCAGCAGCCTCGGCGGGACAGGGACCTACGAGCAGTACTTC
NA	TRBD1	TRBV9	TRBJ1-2	CASSPTPRGQVDGYTF	TGTGCCAGCAGCCCAACCCCCCGGGGACAGGTCGATGGCTACACCTTC
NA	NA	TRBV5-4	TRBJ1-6	CASSAVRGALDSPLHF	TGTGCCAGCAGCGCGGTCAGGGGTGCCCTTGATTCACCCCTCCACTTT
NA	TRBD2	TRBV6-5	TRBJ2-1	CASSFRTSGFDNEQFF	TGTGCCAGCAGTTTCAGGACTAGCGGGTTTGACAATGAGCAGTTCTTC
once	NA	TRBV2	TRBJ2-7	CASTNLRGYSYEQYF	TGTGCCAGCACGAATCTAAGAGGCTACTCCTACGAGCAGTACTTC
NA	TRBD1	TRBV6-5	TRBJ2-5	CASSNGQEETQYF	TGTGCCAGCAGTAACGGACAGGAAGAGACCCAGTACTTC
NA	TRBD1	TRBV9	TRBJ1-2	CASSVEGAQSYGYTF	TGTGCCAGCAGCGTAGAGGGGGCGCAGAGCTATGGCTACACCTTC
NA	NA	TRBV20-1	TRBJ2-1	CSATTSNEQFF	TGCAGTGCTACGACTAGCAATGAGCAGTTCTTC
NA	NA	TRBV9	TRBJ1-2	CASSVVPGPARGYTF	TGTGCCAGCAGCGTAGTTCCAGGCCCCGCACGTGGCTACACCTTC
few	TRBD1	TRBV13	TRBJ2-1	CASSLDREYNEQFF	TGTGCCAGCAGCTTGGACAGGGAATACAATGAGCAGTTCTTC
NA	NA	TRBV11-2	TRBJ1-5	CASSLAGDNQPQHF	TGTGCCAGCAGCTTAGCAGGGGACAATCAGCCCCAGCATTTT
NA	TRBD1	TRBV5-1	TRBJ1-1	CASSAPNRGGTEAFF	TGCGCCAGCAGCGCACCCAACAGGGGAGGAACTGAAGCTTTCTTT
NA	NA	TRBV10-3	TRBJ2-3	CAISESGADTQYF	TGTGCCATCAGTGAGTCGGGCGCAGATACGCAGTATTTT
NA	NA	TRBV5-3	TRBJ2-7	CARSFFKNWRVTTKEQYF	TGTGCCAGAAGCTTTTTTAAGAATTGGAGGGTTACTACGAAGGAGCAGTACTTC
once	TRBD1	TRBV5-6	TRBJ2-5	CASNDRAGETQYF	TGTGCCAGCAACGACAGGGCTGGGGAGACCCAGTACTTC
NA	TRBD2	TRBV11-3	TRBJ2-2	CASSLSSGRTGELFF	TGTGCCAGCAGCTTATCTAGCGGGAGAACCGGGGAGCTGTTTTTT
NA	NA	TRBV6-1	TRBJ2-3	CASSREGGVADTQYF	TGTGCCAGCAGCAGAGAAGGGGGGGTCGCAGATACGCAGTATTTT
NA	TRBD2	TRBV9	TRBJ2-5	CASSPPSGRAEETQYF	TGTGCCAGCAGCCCGCCTAGCGGTCGGGCCGAAGAGACCCAGTACTTC
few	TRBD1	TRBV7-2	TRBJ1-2	CASSEGQGDYGYTF	TGTGCCAGCAGCGAGGGACAGGGGGATTATGGCTACACCTTC
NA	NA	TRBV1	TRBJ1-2	CTSSQDSGRNYGYTF	TGCACCAGCAGCCAAGATAGCGGAAGAAACTATGGCTACACCTTC
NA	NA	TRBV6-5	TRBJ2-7	CASGRGFSYEQYF	TGTGCCAGCGGGAGGGGGTTCTCCTACGAGCAGTACTTC
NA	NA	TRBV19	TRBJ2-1	CASSMTGDSYNEQFF	TGTGCCAGTAGTATGACCGGAGACTCCTACAATGAGCAGTTCTTC
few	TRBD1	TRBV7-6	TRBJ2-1	CASSLVTGLYNEQFF	TGTGCCAGCAGCTTAGTGACAGGGCTTTACAATGAGCAGTTCTTC
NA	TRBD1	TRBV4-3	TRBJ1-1	CASSQDGQGSKYTEAFF	TGCGCCAGCAGCCAAGATGGACAGGGAAGTAAGTACACTGAAGCTTTCTTT
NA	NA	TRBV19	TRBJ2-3	CASSIRGGLWTSTDTQYF	TGTGCCAGTAGTATAAGGGGGGGCCTCTGGACGAGCACAGATACGCAGTATTTT
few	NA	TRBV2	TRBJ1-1	CASSRDRRAFF	TGTGCCAGCAGTCGAGACCGGAGGGCTTTCTTT
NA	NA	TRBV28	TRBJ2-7	CASSLTGLREAYEQYF	TGTGCCAGCAGTTTAACCGGACTCCGCGAGGCCTACGAGCAGTACTTC
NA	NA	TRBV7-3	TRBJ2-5	CASSQGSVETQYF	TGTGCCAGCAGTCAGGGGTCCGTTGAGACCCAGTACTTC
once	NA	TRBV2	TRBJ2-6	CASSVRTGSQSGANVLTF	TGTGCCAGCAGTGTTAGAACAGGGTCCCAGTCCGGGGCCAACGTCCTGACTTTC
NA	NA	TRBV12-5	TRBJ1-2	CASGLGMGRDIGGYTF	TGTGCTAGTGGTTTGGGGATGGGCAGGGACATAGGTGGCTACACCTTC
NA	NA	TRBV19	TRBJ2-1	CASSPPQTVEQFF	TGTGCCAGTAGTCCCCCCCAAACAGTTGAGCAGTTCTTC
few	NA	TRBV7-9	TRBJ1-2	CASSQGPNYGYTF	TGTGCCAGCAGTCAGGGGCCTAACTATGGCTACACCTTC
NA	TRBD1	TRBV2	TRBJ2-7	CASSLQGGRTYEQYF	TGTGCCAGCAGCCTACAGGGGGGCCGAACCTACGAGCAGTACTTC
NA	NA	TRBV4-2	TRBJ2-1	CASSQEEGSPYPPYNEQFF	TGTGCCAGCAGCCAAGAAGAGGGCTCTCCTTACCCGCCCTACAATGAGCAGTTCTTC
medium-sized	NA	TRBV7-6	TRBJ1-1	CASSLGQVGSTEAFF	TGTGCCAGCAGCTTAGGACAGGTGGGGAGCACTGAAGCTTTCTTT
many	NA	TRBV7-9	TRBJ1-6	CASSLGGLGNSPLHF	TGTGCCAGCAGCTTAGGGGGCCTTGGTAATTCACCCCTCCACTTT
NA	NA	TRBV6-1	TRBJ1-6	CASSEGVGGSYNSPLHF	TGTGCCAGCAGTGAAGGGGTGGGGGGTAGCTATAATTCACCCCTCCACTTT
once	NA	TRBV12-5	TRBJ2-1	CASGLGDSRGEQFF	TGTGCTAGTGGTTTGGGGGACTCCCGGGGTGAGCAGTTCTTC
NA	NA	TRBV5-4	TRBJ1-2	CASSGFQGNYGYTF	TGTGCCAGCAGCGGATTTCAGGGGAACTATGGCTACACCTTC
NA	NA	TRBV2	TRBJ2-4	CASSLRGGDIQYF	TGTGCCAGCAGTCTTCGAGGGGGGGACATTCAGTACTTC
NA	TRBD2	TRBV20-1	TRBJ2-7	CSALTSGVQYF	TGCAGTGCTTTGACTAGCGGGGTACAGTACTTC
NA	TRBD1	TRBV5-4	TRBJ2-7	CASSSDRGIYEQYF	TGTGCCAGCAGCTCCGACAGGGGCATCTACGAGCAGTACTTC
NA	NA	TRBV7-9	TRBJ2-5	CASSLALGRVETQYF	TGTGCCAGCAGCTTAGCGCTTGGCAGGGTTGAGACCCAGTACTTC
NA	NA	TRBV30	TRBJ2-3	CAWSVREAQYF	TGTGCCTGGAGTGTACGTGAGGCGCAGTATTTT